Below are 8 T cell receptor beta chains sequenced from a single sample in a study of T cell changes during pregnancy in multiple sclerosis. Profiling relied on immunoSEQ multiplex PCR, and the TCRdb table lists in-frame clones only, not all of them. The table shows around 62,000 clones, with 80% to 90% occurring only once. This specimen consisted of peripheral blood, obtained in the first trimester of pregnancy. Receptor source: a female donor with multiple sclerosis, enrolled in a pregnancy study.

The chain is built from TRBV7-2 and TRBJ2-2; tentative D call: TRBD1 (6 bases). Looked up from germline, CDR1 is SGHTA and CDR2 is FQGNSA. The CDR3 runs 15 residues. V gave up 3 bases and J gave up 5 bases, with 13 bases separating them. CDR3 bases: TGTGCCAGCAGCTTTGGTCCGCAGGGGACCGGGGAGCTGTTTTTT. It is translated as CASSFGPQGTGELFF.

CDR3 sequence: CASSQGLATYNEQFF. Written as DNA, the CDR3 is TGTGCCAGCAGCCAGGGACTAGCGACCTACAATGAGCAGTTCTTC. The V call is TRBV6-5, the J call TRBJ2-1; 10 bases line up with TRBD2. The CDR3 runs to 15 residues. CDR1 MNHEY and CDR2 SVGAGI come from the germline V gene. V trimming: 6 bases; J trimming: 2 bases; junction bases outside the gene matches: 4.

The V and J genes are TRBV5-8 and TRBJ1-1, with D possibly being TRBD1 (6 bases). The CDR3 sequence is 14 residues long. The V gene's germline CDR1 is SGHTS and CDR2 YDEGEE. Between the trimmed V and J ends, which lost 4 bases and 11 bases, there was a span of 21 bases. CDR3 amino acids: CASSPQRGRVQAFF. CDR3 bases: TGTGCCAGCAGCCCGCAGAGGGGGAGGGTACAGGCTTTCTTT. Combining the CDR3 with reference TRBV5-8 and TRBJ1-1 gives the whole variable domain EAGVTQSPTHLIKTRGQQATLRCSPISGHTSVYWYQQALGLGLQFLLWYDEGEERNRGNFPPRFSGRQFPNYSSELNVNALELEDSALYLCASSPQRGRVQAFFGQGTRLTVV.

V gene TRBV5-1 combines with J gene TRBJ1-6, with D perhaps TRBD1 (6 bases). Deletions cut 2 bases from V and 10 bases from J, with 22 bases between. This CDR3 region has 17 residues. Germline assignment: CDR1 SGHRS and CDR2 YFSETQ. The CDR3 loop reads CASSFGSTGLAKSPLHF. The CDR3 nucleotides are TGCGCCAGCAGCTTCGGCTCCACAGGGCTGGCAAAATCACCCCTCCACTTT.

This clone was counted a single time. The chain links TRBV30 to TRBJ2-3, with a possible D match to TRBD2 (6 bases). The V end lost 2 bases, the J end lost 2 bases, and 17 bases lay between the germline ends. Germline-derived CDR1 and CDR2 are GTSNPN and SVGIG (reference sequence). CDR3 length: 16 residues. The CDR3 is CAWSPPGRRLTDTQYF. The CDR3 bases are TGTGCCTGGAGTCCCCCTGGGAGGCGACTCACAGATACGCAGTATTTT.

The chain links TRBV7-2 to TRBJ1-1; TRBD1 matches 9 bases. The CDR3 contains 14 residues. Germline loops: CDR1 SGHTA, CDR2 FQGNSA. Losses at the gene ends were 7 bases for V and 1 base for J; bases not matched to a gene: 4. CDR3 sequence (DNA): TGTGCCAGCAATCCGGGACAGGGGAACACTGAAGCTTTCTTT. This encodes CASNPGQGNTEAFF.

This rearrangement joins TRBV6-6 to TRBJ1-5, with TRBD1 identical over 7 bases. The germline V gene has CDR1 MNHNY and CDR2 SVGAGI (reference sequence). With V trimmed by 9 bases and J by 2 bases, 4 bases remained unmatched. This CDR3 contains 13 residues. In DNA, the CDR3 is TGTGCCAGTAACACAGGGGGCAATCAGCCCCAGCATTTT. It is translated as CASNTGGNQPQHF.

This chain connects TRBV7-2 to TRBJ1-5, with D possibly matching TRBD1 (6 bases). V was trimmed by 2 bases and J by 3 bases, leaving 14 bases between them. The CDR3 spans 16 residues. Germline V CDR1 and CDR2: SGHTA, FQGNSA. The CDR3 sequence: CASSLNGRGNNQPQHF. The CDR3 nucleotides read TGTGCCAGCAGCTTAAACGGCAGGGGTAACAATCAGCCCCAGCATTTT.